These 29 T cell receptor beta chains originate from one sample sequenced in a study of blood T cell repertoires in COVID-19. Repertoires were generated with immunoSEQ multiplex PCR, while TCRdb's copy carries only in-frame clones and drops some. The data contain around 260,000 clones, roughly 89% of them singletons. The specimen was peripheral blood. The receptor source for this set is a woman in her forties who had recovered from COVID-19.

V is TRBV5-4 and J is TRBJ2-3, with D possibly TRBD2 on 7 matching bases. The CDR3 loop spans 18 amino acids. Trimming left V 2 bases short and J 0 bases short, with 19 bases between. Germline V gene sequence: CDR1 SGHNT, CDR2 YYREEE (reference sequence). For the CDR3, the DNA is TGTGCCAGCAGCTTTCGTTTAGGGGGGACTACTAGCACAGATACGCAGTATTTT. Translated: CASSFRLGGTTSTDTQYF.

V is TRBV30 and J is TRBJ1-4, with 9 positions matching TRBD1. The CDR3 runs to 14 residues. The V segment lost 3 bases and the J segment 5 bases; nucleotides outside the gene matches: 4. Germline values: CDR1 GTSNPN, CDR2 SVGIG (reference sequence). Here the CDR3 DNA reads TGTGCCTGGAGGAAGACAGGGGGGAATGAAAAACTGTTTTTT. Translating it yields CAWRKTGGNEKLFF.

The chain links TRBV9 to TRBJ1-5, with TRBD1 identical over 9 bases. V was clipped by 3 bases and J by 1 base; unmatched bases: 2. From germline, CDR1 is SGDLS and CDR2 YYNGEE. This CDR3 has 15 residues. CDR3 region: CASSGTGDSNQPQHF. Here the CDR3 DNA reads TGTGCCAGCAGCGGGACAGGGGACAGCAATCAGCCCCAGCATTTT. The full variable domain, in which reference TRBV9 and TRBJ1-5 provide the parts outside the CDR3, is DSGVTQTPKHLITATGQRVTLRCSPRSGDLSVYWYQQSLDQGLQFLIQYYNGEERAKGNILERFSAQQFPDLHSELNLSSLELGDSALYFCASSGTGDSNQPQHFGDGTRLSIL.

The chain joins TRBV11-3 to TRBJ2-1; 10 nucleotides line up with TRBD2. CDR3 length: 16 residues. V lost 1 base, J lost 10 bases, and 10 bases stayed unmatched. Germline CDR1 and CDR2: SGHNT and YENEEA. The CDR3 spells CASSLGVLAGGGEQFF. The CDR3 coding sequence is TGTGCCAGCAGCTTAGGAGTGTTAGCGGGAGGCGGCGAGCAGTTCTTC.

CDR3: CASSSSGRVGVQFF. For the CDR3, the DNA is TGTGCCAGCAGTTCTAGCGGGAGGGTTGGGGTGCAGTTCTTC. This rearrangement joins TRBV6-2 or TRBV6-3 to TRBJ2-1; 12 nucleotides line up with TRBD2. The germline V gene encodes CDR1 MNHEY and CDR2 SVGEGT. CDR3 size: 14 residues. Trimming cost V 4 bases and J 12 bases; bases outside gene matches: 7.

V and J are TRBV14 and TRBJ1-2, with D hard to call. Germline V gene lookup returns CDR1 SGHDN and CDR2 FVKESK. Trimming removed 2 bases from V and 6 bases from J, with 7 bases in between. This CDR3 has 12 residues. CDR3 nucleotides: TGTGCCAGCAGCCAATTTCTCCATGGCTACACCTTC. The encoded protein is CASSQFLHGYTF.

The chain links TRBV5-8 to TRBJ2-1; TRBD2 matches at 9 bases. Germline V CDR1 and CDR2: SGHTS, YDEGEE. There are 17 residues in the CDR3. V gave up 1 base and J gave up 2 bases; unmatched junction bases: 7. Here the CDR3 reads CASSLSGTSIPYNEQFF. CDR3 sequence (DNA): TGTGCCAGCAGCTTGTCCGGGACTAGCATTCCCTACAATGAGCAGTTCTTC.

The chain is built from TRBV19 and TRBJ2-1; the match to TRBD1 covers 9 bases. The CDR3 is 14 amino acids. The germline gives CDR1 LNHDA, CDR2 SQIVND (reference sequence). Trimming cost V 4 bases and J 5 bases; bases outside gene matches: 3. CDR3 coding DNA: TGTGCCAGTAGTACACGGGACAGGGACAATGAGCAGTTCTTC. Protein: CASSTRDRDNEQFF.

The chain recombines TRBV19 with TRBJ1-5; D possibly corresponds to TRBD1 (5 bases). V dropped 5 bases and J dropped 2 bases, with 10 bases sitting between them. Per germline, CDR1 LNHDA and CDR2 SQIVND (reference sequence). The CDR3 runs 14 residues. The CDR3 bases are TGTGCCAGTAGTGCCGGGGGTGGCAATCAGCCCCAGCATTTT. It encodes CASSAGGGNQPQHF.

The chain couples TRBV27 to TRBJ2-2; 9 bases line up with TRBD1. CDR1 and CDR2 (germline): MNHEY, SMNVEV (reference sequence). The CDR3 is 15 amino acids. Trimming cost V 6 bases and J 4 bases; bases outside gene matches: 6. Here the CDR3 DNA reads TGTGCCAGCAGCTCAGAGACAGGGGGCACCGGGGAGCTGTTTTTT. This codes for CASSSETGGTGELFF.

This chain connects TRBV30 to TRBJ2-1, with TRBD2 matching over 8 bases. Per germline, CDR1 GTSNPN and CDR2 SVGIG (reference sequence). The CDR3 has 15 amino acids. V lost 5 bases to trimming and J lost 2 bases; unmatched junction nucleotides: 8. For the CDR3, the DNA is TGTGCCTGGGTCCGCGGAGCGGGAGCCTACAATGAGCAGTTCTTC. It yields the protein CAWVRGAGAYNEQFF.

V usage is TRBV6-2 or TRBV6-3 and J usage is TRBJ2-3, with 7 bases matching TRBD2. V lost 4 bases and J lost 0; bases outside the gene matches: 4. Germline loops: CDR1 MNHEY, CDR2 SVGEGT. This CDR3 is 15 amino acids long. The CDR3 protein is CASSFGLDSTDTQYF. The DNA for the CDR3 is TGTGCCAGCAGTTTTGGACTAGACAGCACAGATACGCAGTATTTT.

This rearrangement joins TRBV29-1 to TRBJ1-1, with 9 bases that match TRBD1. The CDR3 length is 12 residues. J lost 13 bases, V lost 0 bases, and 6 bases had no gene match. CDR1 is SQVTM, CDR2 ANQGSEA, per germline. The CDR3 region has the DNA TGCAGCGTTGAAGAATGGACAGGGGAGGATTTCTTT. Translating gives CSVEEWTGEDFF. The complete variable domain, with remaining parts taken from reference TRBV29-1 and TRBJ1-1, reads SAVISQKPSRDICQRGTSLTIQCQVDSQVTMMFWYRQQPGQSLTLIATANQGSEATYESGFVIDKFPISRPNLTFSTLTVSNMSPEDSSIYLCSVEEWTGEDFFGQGTRLTVV.

V gene TRBV12-3 or TRBV12-4 combines with J gene TRBJ2-7; 13 bases are shared with TRBD2. Trimming cost V 3 bases and J 13 bases; bases outside gene matches: 6. This CDR3 is 13 amino acids long. The CDR3 DNA is TGTGCCAGCAGTTTTGGACTAGCGGGAGTGTTTTACTTC. Translation: CASSFGLAGVFYF.

J is TRBJ2-3 and V is TRBV9, with 8 bases identical to TRBD2. The junction had 10 bases not matched to a gene; V was cut back by 5 bases and J by 2 bases. Germline CDR1 and CDR2: SGDLS and YYNGEE. CDR3 length equals 16 residues. The CDR3 region has the DNA TGTGCCAGCAGTACCGAAGCGGGAGCGCACACAGATACGCAGTATTTT. It codes for CASSTEAGAHTDTQYF.

The chain is built from TRBV11-2 and TRBJ2-2, with D tentatively TRBD1 (5 bases). From germline, CDR1 is SGHAT and CDR2 FQNNGV. V lost 5 bases and J lost 7, with 14 bases in between. This CDR3 region has 14 residues. The CDR3 DNA sequence: TGTGCCAGCAGCGTCCAAGGGGCGAACGGGGAGCTGTTTTTT. Protein: CASSVQGANGELFF.

This chain uses TRBV28 with TRBJ2-3, with D perhaps matching TRBD2 (6 bases). This CDR3 has 16 amino acids. In germline, CDR1 is MDHEN, CDR2 SYDVKM. V was trimmed by 6 bases and J by 3 bases, leaving 19 bases between them. The CDR3 here is CASSQRQTGATDTQYF. The CDR3 bases are TGTGCCAGCAGCCAGCGTCAGACGGGAGCTACAGATACGCAGTATTTT.

The genes are TRBV7-8 and TRBJ2-2; D possibly corresponds to TRBD2 (5 bases). Per the germline V gene, CDR1 is SGHVS and CDR2 is FQNEAQ. The CDR3 length is 14 residues. The V end was cut by 5 bases, the J end by 1 base, with 8 bases between. The CDR3 coding sequence is TGTGCCAGCAGCCCGAGCGGGAACACCGGGGAGCTGTTTTTT. This gives the protein CASSPSGNTGELFF. Filled out from reference TRBV7-8 and TRBJ2-2, the complete variable domain reads GAGVSQSPRYKVAKRGQDVALRCDPISGHVSLFWYQQALGQGPEFLTYFQNEAQLDKSGLPSDRFFAERPEGSVSTLKIQRTQQEDSAVYLCASSPSGNTGELFFGEGSRLTVL.

V is TRBV1 and J is TRBJ2-3; the DNA was not used to check the table's D call, TRBD2. TRBV1 is a pseudogene segment. There are 18 residues in the CDR3. The CDR3 sequence is CTSSQAGEARPRTDTQYF. CDR3 nucleotides: TGCACCAGCAGCCAAGCCGGGGAGGCCCGACCCCGCACAGATACGCAGTATTTT.

The chain joins TRBV5-1 to TRBJ1-1; 7 bases map to TRBD1. The V segment lost 4 bases and the J segment 2 bases; nucleotides outside the gene matches: 5. The CDR3 loop spans 14 amino acids. The germline V gene has CDR1 SGHRS and CDR2 YFSETQ. The CDR3 sequence: CASSVDRTNTEAFF. The CDR3 DNA reads TGCGCCAGCAGCGTGGACAGGACAAACACTGAAGCTTTCTTT.

This clone was counted a single time. V is TRBV27 and J is TRBJ1-1, with TRBD1 matching 7 bases. CDR3 length equals 12 residues. CDR1 is MNHEY and CDR2 is SMNVEV in the germline V gene (reference sequence). CDR3 DNA sequence: TGTGCAACAGGGGATGTCGGCACTGAAGCTTTCTTT. As protein: CATGDVGTEAFF.

The V and J genes are TRBV30 and TRBJ2-7; TRBD1 matches 7 bases. This CDR3 is built from 14 residues. V was clipped by 0 bases and J by 9 bases; unmatched bases: 11. CDR1 is GTSNPN and CDR2 is SVGIG in the germline V gene (reference sequence). CDR3 coding DNA: TGTGCCTGGAGTGTATCGGCAGGGGGTTCCGGGCAGTACTTC. This translates into CAWSVSAGGSGQYF.

The chain has TRBV28 and TRBJ1-2; 7 bases agree with TRBD1. This CDR3 is 13 amino acids long. Germline V lookup: CDR1 MDHEN, CDR2 SYDVKM. J was trimmed by 3 bases and V by 8 bases; bases with no gene match: 6. Here the CDR3 reads CASGRTGDYGYTF. In DNA form, the CDR3 reads TGTGCCAGCGGCCGCACAGGGGACTATGGCTACACCTTC.

This chain connects TRBV2 to TRBJ2-5; 10 positions agree with TRBD2. CDR1 is SNHLY, CDR2 FYNNEI, per germline. V shed 1 base, J shed 6 bases, and the junction held 14 bases outside the gene matches. The CDR3 spans 18 residues. The CDR3 protein is CASSEVAGASGSAKTQYF. In DNA, the CDR3 is TGTGCCAGCAGTGAAGTCGCGGGGGCTAGCGGGAGTGCAAAGACCCAGTACTTC.

The chain combines TRBV30 with TRBJ2-7, with 10 bases fitting TRBD2. The CDR3 covers 14 residues. V lost 1 base and J lost 4; bases outside the gene matches: 4. Per the germline V gene, CDR1 is GTSNPN and CDR2 is SVGIG (reference sequence). CDR3 nucleotides: TGTGCCTGGAGTGAGCTAGCGGGAGTTTACGAGCAGTACTTC. The encoded protein is CAWSELAGVYEQYF. Full variable domain (missing parts from reference TRBV30 and TRBJ2-7): SQTIHQWPATLVQPVGSPLSLECTVEGTSNPNLYWYRQAAGRGLQLLFYSVGIGQISSEVPQNLSASRPQDRQFILSSKKLLLSDSGFYLCAWSELAGVYEQYFGPGTRLTVT.

V gene TRBV29-1 combines with J gene TRBJ2-3; TRBD2 aligns across 11 bases. Germline V gives CDR1 SQVTM, CDR2 ANQGSEA. The CDR3 sequence is 17 residues long. V was clipped by 6 bases and J by 5 bases; unmatched bases: 16. The CDR3 coding sequence is TGCAGCGTATTATACCCGGGACTAGCGGACTTACGAGATACGCAGTATTTT. Translating gives CSVLYPGLADLRDTQYF.

The rearrangement links TRBV2 to TRBJ2-3; 12 bases agree with TRBD2. V was pared by 5 bases and J by 0 bases, with 12 bases of the junction left unmatched. Germline V gene data show CDR1 as SNHLY and CDR2 as FYNNEI. The CDR3 extends over 19 amino acids. The CDR3 coding sequence is TGTGCCAGCAGTCAACCTAGCGGGAGGGGGATCGCTAGCACAGATACGCAGTATTTT. It is translated as CASSQPSGRGIASTDTQYF.

This chain links TRBV5-4 with TRBJ2-1, with unresolved D. Germline V gene sequence: CDR1 SGHNT, CDR2 YYREEE (reference sequence). The CDR3 covers 13 residues. V was clipped by 3 bases and J by 15 bases, with 19 bases between them. The CDR3 bases are TGTGCCAGCAGCTCCAACAACCTACCGACTTGGTTCTTC. Encoded protein: CASSSNNLPTWFF.

The rearrangement uses TRBV28 and TRBJ2-7, with no clear D. The length of the CDR3 is 14 residues. Deletions cut 5 bases from V and 3 bases from J, with 14 bases between. Germline V gives CDR1 MDHEN, CDR2 SYDVKM. In nucleotides, the CDR3 is TGTGCCAGCAGTCCCCACGGTTCCGGCTACGAGCAGTACTTC. Its protein product is CASSPHGSGYEQYF.